Listed below are T cell receptor beta chains from one sample, sequenced in a study of T cells in Graves' hyperthyroidism and ophthalmopathy. MiXCR, applied by TCRdb to the multiplex PCR reads, yields one record per CDR3 protein. The table records about 500,000 distinct CDR3 sequences, 15% to 20% of them present only once. The sequencing sample was made of blood. The receptor source for this set is a woman aged 30 to 39 with Graves' ophthalmopathy. Each CDR3 is given with its conserved first and last residue. Fields, in order: J gene, V gene, D gene, CDR3 protein. D genes are given only for firm matches.

J: TRBJ1-4; V: TRBV30; D: TRBD1; CDR3: CAWTPGTGAEKLFF
J: TRBJ2-5; V: TRBV19; D: .; CDR3: CASRRRARETQYF
J: TRBJ1-2; V: TRBV9; D: TRBD1; CDR3: CASSVEAGGSYGYTF
J: TRBJ1-2; V: TRBV7-9; D: .; CDR3: CASSPKDSTYGYTF
J: TRBJ1-1; V: TRBV5-1; D: .; CDR3: CASSPRGTMNTEAFF
J: TRBJ1-2; V: TRBV28; D: .; CDR3: CASSFRTSYGYTF
J: TRBJ2-3; V: TRBV9; D: .; CDR3: CASSPDGPRRTDTQYF
J: TRBJ2-4; V: TRBV4-1; D: .; CDR3: CASSQEFRAGAKNIQYF
J: TRBJ2-1; V: TRBV7-2; D: TRBD2; CDR3: CASSLRGGGRLAGGDEQFF
J: TRBJ2-7; V: TRBV20-1; D: TRBD1; CDR3: CSAVPRDRVNEQYF
J: TRBJ2-7; V: TRBV11-2; D: .; CDR3: CASSLGQGRFYEQYF
J: TRBJ2-2; V: TRBV6-1; D: .; CDR3: CASSPTHTGELFF
J: TRBJ2-1; V: TRBV5-6; D: TRBD2; CDR3: CASSPGLAVSYNEQFF
J: TRBJ1-5; V: TRBV5-6; D: .; CDR3: CASSQASSNQPQHF
J: TRBJ1-4; V: TRBV6-5; D: .; CDR3: CASSWALATNEKLFF
J: TRBJ1-5; V: TRBV20-1; D: TRBD1; CDR3: CSAAGQANQPQHF
J: TRBJ2-2; V: TRBV6-2/TRBV6-3; D: TRBD2; CDR3: CASSHAPWSTLAANTGELFF
J: TRBJ1-5; V: TRBV28; D: TRBD1; CDR3: CASSPERGPGNQPQHF
J: TRBJ2-3; V: TRBV3-1; D: .; CDR3: CASSQDGTPSTDTQYF